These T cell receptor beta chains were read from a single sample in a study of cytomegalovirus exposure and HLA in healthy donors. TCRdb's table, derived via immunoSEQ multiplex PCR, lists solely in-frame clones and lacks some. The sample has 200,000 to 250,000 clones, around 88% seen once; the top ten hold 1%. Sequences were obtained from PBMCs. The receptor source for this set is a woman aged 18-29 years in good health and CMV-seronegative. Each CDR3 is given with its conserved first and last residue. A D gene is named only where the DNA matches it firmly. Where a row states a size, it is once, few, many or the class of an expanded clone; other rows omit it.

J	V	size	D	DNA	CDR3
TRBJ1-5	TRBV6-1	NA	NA	TGTGCCAGCAGTGCCGGACTAGTCAATCAGCCCCAGCATTTT	CASSAGLVNQPQHF
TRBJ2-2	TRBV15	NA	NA	TGTGCCACAACATCCGGGGAGCTGTTTTTT	CATTSGELFF
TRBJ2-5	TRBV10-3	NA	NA	TGTGAGGAGGGGCGGATCGGCAAGAGACCCCAGTACTTC	CEEGRIGKRPQYF
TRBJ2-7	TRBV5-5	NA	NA	TGTGCCAGCAGCTTAACTTCCCTCGCGGACGAGCAGTACTTC	CASSLTSLADEQYF
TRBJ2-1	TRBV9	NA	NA	TGTGCCAGCAGCCCAGGGGTTATAGGCCCATCCTACAATGAGCAGTTCTTC	CASSPGVIGPSYNEQFF
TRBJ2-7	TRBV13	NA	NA	TGTGCCAGCAGCATCTATTCTGGTGGGGCTTTGTACTTC	CASSIYSGGALYF
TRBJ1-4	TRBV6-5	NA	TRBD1	TGTGCCAGCAGTCGTTACAGGGGCGAAAAACTGTTTTTT	CASSRYRGEKLFF
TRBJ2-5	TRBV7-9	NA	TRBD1	TGTGCCAGCGCCACAGGGGTTCAAGAGACCCAGTACTTC	CASATGVQETQYF
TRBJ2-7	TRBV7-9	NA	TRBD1	TGTGCCAGCAGCCCCCGGATTGGACAGGGCCTCTACGAGCAGTACTTC	CASSPRIGQGLYEQYF
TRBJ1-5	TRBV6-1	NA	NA	TGTGCCAGCAGTGACCGGACAGAGTATAGCAATCAGCCCCAGCATTTT	CASSDRTEYSNQPQHF
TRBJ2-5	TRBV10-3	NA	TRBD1	TGTGCCATCAGCTCCGGGACAGAAGAGACCCAGTACTTC	CAISSGTEETQYF
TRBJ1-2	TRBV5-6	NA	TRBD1	TGTGCCAGCAGCTTGGTTCAGGGGGATGGCTACACCTTC	CASSLVQGDGYTF
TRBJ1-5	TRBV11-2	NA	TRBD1	TGTGCCAGCAGCCCGGTCCGGGACAGGGAGGATCAGCCCCAGCATTTT	CASSPVRDREDQPQHF
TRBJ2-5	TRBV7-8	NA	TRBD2	TGTGCCAGCAGCCCCGGGGGGTCCCGGGAGACCCAGTACTTC	CASSPGGSRETQYF
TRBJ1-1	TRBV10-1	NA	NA	TGCGCCAGCAGTGATAGAAACACTGAAGCTTTCTTT	CASSDRNTEAFF
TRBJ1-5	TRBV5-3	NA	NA	TGTGCCAGAAGCTTGTCCCCTCCCTTGGCCAGTAGCAATCAGCCCCAGCATTTT	CARSLSPPLASSNQPQHF
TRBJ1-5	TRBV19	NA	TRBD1	TGTGCCAGTAGTATATCAGGGGGCATCAGTCAGCCCCAGCATTTT	CASSISGGISQPQHF
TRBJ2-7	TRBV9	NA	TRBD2	TGTGCCAGCAGCGTAGGGAGAGCGGGGGCCGCCTACGAGCAGTACTTC	CASSVGRAGAAYEQYF
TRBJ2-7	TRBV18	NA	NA	TGTGCCAGCTCACCACCGTCCAGGGGAGAGCAGTACTTC	CASSPPSRGEQYF
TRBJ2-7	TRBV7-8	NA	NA	TGTGCCAGCAGCTTAGGAGGTTTCTACGAGCAGTACTTC	CASSLGGFYEQYF
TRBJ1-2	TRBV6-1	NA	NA	TGTGCCAGCAGGAGTACCTTCTATGGCTACACCTTC	CASRSTFYGYTF
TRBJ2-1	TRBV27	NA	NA	TGTGCCAGCAGTGTTCAGGGGATCGGTTATGAGCAGTTCTTC	CASSVQGIGYEQFF
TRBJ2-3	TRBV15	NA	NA	TGTGCCACCAGCGGCCGATCGTACCCGGATACGCAGTATTTT	CATSGRSYPDTQYF
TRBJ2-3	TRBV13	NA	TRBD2	TGTGCCAGCAGCTTAGCCACTAGCGGGGGGGCAGATACGCAGTATTTT	CASSLATSGGADTQYF
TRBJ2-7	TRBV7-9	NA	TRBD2	TGTGCCAGCAGCTTAGTGGCTAGCGGGAGCTACGAGCAGTACTTC	CASSLVASGSYEQYF
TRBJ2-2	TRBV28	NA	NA	TGTGCCAGCAGTTCACCCCCGCGGATGGAGCTGTTTTTT	CASSSPPRMELFF
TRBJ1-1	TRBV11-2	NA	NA	TGTGCCAGCAGCCCGGGGAACACTGAAGCTTTCTTT	CASSPGNTEAFF
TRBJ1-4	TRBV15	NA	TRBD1	TGTGCCACCAGCAGAGATGACAGGGTGAATGAAGAACTGTTTTTT	CATSRDDRVNEELFF
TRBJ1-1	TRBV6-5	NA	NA	TGTGCCAGCAGGCGGGGCCCGGGGCACAACACTGAAGCTTTCTTT	CASRRGPGHNTEAFF
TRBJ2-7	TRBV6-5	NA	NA	TGTGCCAGCAGTTCTCAACCGGGTGAAAGGCGGCAGTACTTC	CASSSQPGERRQYF
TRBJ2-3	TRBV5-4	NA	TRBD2	TGTGCCAGCAGCTCAGAGGGACTAGCGGGGGGCTTGGACAGCACAGATACGCAGTATTTT	CASSSEGLAGGLDSTDTQYF
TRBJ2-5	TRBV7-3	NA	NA	TGTGCCAGCAGCCCGGACAGACAAGAGACCCAGTACTTC	CASSPDRQETQYF
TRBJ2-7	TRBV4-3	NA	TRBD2	TGCGCCAGCAGCCAAGAAAGGAGCCTAGCGGGTGGCGAGCAGTACTTC	CASSQERSLAGGEQYF
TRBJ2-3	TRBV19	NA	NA	TGTGCCAGTAGTACCCAGGGGCGATTCACAGATACGCAGTATTTT	CASSTQGRFTDTQYF
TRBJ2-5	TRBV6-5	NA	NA	TGTGCCGTACATAGACAGGACCAAGAGACCCAGTACTTC	CAVHRQDQETQYF
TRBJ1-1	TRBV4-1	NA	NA	TGCGCCAGCAGCCTCATCTCGGGTGTTATCTCGGGAGCTTTCTTT	CASSLISGVISGAFF
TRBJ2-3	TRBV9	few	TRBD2	TGTGCCAGCAGCGTAGTAGCGGGGCGAGGCACAGATACGCAGTATTTT	CASSVVAGRGTDTQYF
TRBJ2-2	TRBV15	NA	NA	TGTGCCACCAGCAGAGATCTACCATCGAACACCGGGGAGCTGTTTTTT	CATSRDLPSNTGELFF
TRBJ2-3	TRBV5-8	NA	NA	TGTGCCAGCAGCTTGGGGACACCCACAGATACGCAGTATTTT	CASSLGTPTDTQYF
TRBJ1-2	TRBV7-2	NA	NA	TGTGCCAGCAGCTGGGCCAGGGGCGCGTCCTATGGCTACACCTTC	CASSWARGASYGYTF
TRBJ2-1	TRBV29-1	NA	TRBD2	TGCAGCGTTGAAGGGGGACTAGCGGGAGTGGGCAATGAGCAGTTCTTC	CSVEGGLAGVGNEQFF
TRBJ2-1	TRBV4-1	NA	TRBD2	TGCGCCAGCAGCCAACCTTTACTAGCGGGGGGCAACAATGAGCAGTTCTTC	CASSQPLLAGGNNEQFF
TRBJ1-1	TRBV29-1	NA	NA	TGCAGCGCTTGTGTAACTGAAGCTTTCTTT	CSACVTEAFF
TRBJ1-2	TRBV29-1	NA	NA	TGCAGCGGAATAAATCCGGGACACTACAGCTACACCTTC	CSGINPGHYSYTF
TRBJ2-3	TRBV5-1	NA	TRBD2	TGCGCCAGCAGCTTGGTTCCTAGCGGGAGGGTAGCAGATACGCAGTATTTT	CASSLVPSGRVADTQYF
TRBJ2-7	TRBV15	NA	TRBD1	TGTGCCACCAGCGGAGGGGCGGGGACAGGGGGCGATTATACCTACGAGCAGTACTTC	CATSGGAGTGGDYTYEQYF
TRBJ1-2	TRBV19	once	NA	TGTGCCAGTAGTATTGGACAGAGCGAGAACTATGGCTACACCTTC	CASSIGQSENYGYTF
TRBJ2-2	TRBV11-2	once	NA	TGTGCCAGCAGCAAACAGCTACCGAACACCGGGGAGCTGTTTTTT	CASSKQLPNTGELFF
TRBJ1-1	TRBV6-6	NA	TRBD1	TGTGCCAGCAGTTACTCTCTCGGTCAGGGGGATACTGAAGCTTTCTTT	CASSYSLGQGDTEAFF
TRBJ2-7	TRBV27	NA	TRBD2	TGTGCCAGCAGTTCGATGATTAGACTAGCGCCGAGCTCCTACGAGCAGTACTTC	CASSSMIRLAPSSYEQYF
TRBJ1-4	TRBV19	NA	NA	TGTGCCAGTAAAGGGTCCGGGGGGGCCCTCCCAAATGAAAAACTGTTTTTT	CASKGSGGALPNEKLFF
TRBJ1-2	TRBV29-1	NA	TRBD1	TGCAGCGTTGCTAACTCCCTGGACAGGCCCGACTATGGCTACACCTTC	CSVANSLDRPDYGYTF
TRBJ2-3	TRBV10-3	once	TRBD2	TGTGCCATCAGTGGGGACCCGCTAGCGGGAACAGATACGCAGTATTTT	CAISGDPLAGTDTQYF
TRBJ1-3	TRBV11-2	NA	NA	TGTGCCAGCAGCTTAGGGGCTTTCTCTGGAAACACCATATATTTT	CASSLGAFSGNTIYF
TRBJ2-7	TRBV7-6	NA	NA	TGTGCCAGCAGCCCACTTCGTTCCTACGAGCAGTACTTC	CASSPLRSYEQYF